Following are 28 T cell receptor beta chains from one sample sequenced in a study of shared clonotypes between healthy human individuals. Generated by immunoSEQ multiplex PCR, the TCRdb table keeps only in-frame clones and is missing some. The sample includes about 2.3 million clones, 93% seen only once; the top ten take under 0.45%. Sequencing was performed on naive CD4+ T cells from PBMCs. Stated subset: CD45RA+ positively selected. The receptors shown here come from a man aged 18-30 years in good health. Some clones in this sample may be carry-over from other donors' samples.

Comments on this clone: The sample contains more than one DNA sequence encoding this CDR3. CDR3 amino acids: CASSPRPYEQYF. The CDR3 DNA is TGTGCCAGCAGTCCCCGCCCCTACGAGCAGTACTTC. The chain recombines TRBV28 with TRBJ2-7; D is uncertain. The germline V and J ends were trimmed by 5 bases and 2 bases, with 7 bases remaining between them. Germline V gene sequence: CDR1 MDHEN, CDR2 SYDVKM. The CDR3 sequence is 12 residues long.

The chain employs TRBV10-3 and TRBJ2-2; 8 positions match TRBD1. Germline V gene lookup returns CDR1 ENHRY and CDR2 SYGVKD. The CDR3 covers 17 residues. The J segment lost 1 base and the V segment lost 10 bases, leaving 14 bases of the junction unmatched. The CDR3 sequence is CATQPFQDRENTGELFF. In DNA form, the CDR3 reads TGTGCCACCCAACCCTTTCAGGACAGGGAGAACACCGGGGAGCTGTTTTTT.

The chain joins TRBV11-1 to TRBJ2-3; D is ambiguous. Germline V gene data show CDR1 as SGHAT and CDR2 as FQDESV (reference sequence). CDR3 length: 17 residues. The ends were cut back, 1 base at V and 3 bases at J, with 17 bases in the middle. CDR3: CASSLDRVFTDTDTQYF. CDR3 bases: TGTGCCAGCAGCTTAGATCGAGTTTTTACGGATACAGATACGCAGTATTTT.

The V gene is TRBV7-9, the J gene TRBJ2-2; D unresolved. The CDR3 is 13 amino acids. The V gene lost 5 bases and the J gene lost 2 bases, with 6 bases spanning the gap. In germline, CDR1 is SEHNR, CDR2 FQNEAQ (reference sequence). The CDR3 DNA sequence: TGTGCCAGCAGCAAAGAAAACACCGGGGAGCTGTTTTTT. This codes for CASSKENTGELFF. The variable domain in full, with the rest retrieved from reference TRBV7-9 and TRBJ2-2, is DTGVSQNPRHKITKRGQNVTFRCDPISEHNRLYWYRQTLGQGPEFLTYFQNEAQLEKSRLLSDRFSAERPKGSFSTLEIQRTEQGDSAMYLCASSKENTGELFFGEGSRLTVL.

V and J are TRBV7-9 and TRBJ2-7; 9 bases map to TRBD1. Germline V gene sequence: CDR1 SEHNR, CDR2 FQNEAQ (reference sequence). The length of the CDR3 is 15 residues. After removal of 5 bases from V and 6 bases from J, the junction contained 11 bases not matched to a gene. CDR3 in DNA: TGTGCCAGCAGCATGTTCCGGGACAGGGAGGGCGAGCAGTACTTC. This gives the protein CASSMFRDREGEQYF.

In regard to this clone: Other nucleotide sequences from this sample produce the same CDR3. The chain carries TRBV18 and TRBJ2-3; D might be TRBD1 (6 bases). CDR3 size: 14 residues. Germline V CDR1 and CDR2: KGHSH, LQKENI. Trimming pared 2 bases from V and 5 bases from J, leaving 11 bases between. This CDR3 reads CASSPGQGRDTQYF. CDR3 in DNA: TGTGCCAGCTCACCAGGGCAGGGGCGAGATACGCAGTATTTT.

V usage is TRBV2 and J usage is TRBJ2-5; weak D call: TRBD1 (7 bases). Germline CDR1 SNHLY, CDR2 FYNNEI. V lost 5 bases, J lost 3 bases, and 22 bases lay in between. The CDR3 is 17 residues long. In DNA, the CDR3 is TGTGCCAGCAGTAAAGTGCACAGGGGAGGCCTTAAAGAGACCCAGTACTTC. Translated: CASSKVHRGGLKETQYF.

Here the CDR3 DNA reads TGTGCCAGCAGCTTAGTGTCCCCACACATACCCTACGAGCAGTACTTC. The encoded protein is CASSLVSPHIPYEQYF. V is TRBV11-2 and J is TRBJ2-7; no firm D call. The CDR3 has 16 residues. The V end lost 1 base, the J end lost 2 bases, and 15 bases lay between the germline ends. Germline V gene lookup returns CDR1 SGHAT and CDR2 FQNNGV.

J is TRBJ1-4 and V is TRBV4-2; the D is unclear. CDR1 is LGHNA, CDR2 YNFKEQ, per germline. This CDR3 region has 15 residues. The V gene lost 1 base and the J gene lost 5 bases, with 11 bases spanning the gap. CDR3 in amino acids: CASSQVGGKNEKLFF. CDR3 sequence (DNA): TGTGCCAGCAGCCAAGTAGGAGGGAAGAATGAAAAACTGTTTTTT.

This clone was recorded a few times. The chain employs TRBV5-4 and TRBJ2-7; D not resolved. The CDR3 contains 12 residues. Looked up from germline, CDR1 is SGHNT and CDR2 is YYREEE (reference sequence). Between the trimmed V and J ends, which lost 0 bases and 2 bases, there was a span of 3 bases. CDR3 protein: CASSLDAYEQYF. CDR3 DNA: TGTGCCAGCAGCTTGGACGCCTACGAGCAGTACTTC.

The CDR3: CASSSGDVRHYEQYF. DNA for the CDR3: TGCGCCAGCAGCTCCGGGGACGTTCGTCACTACGAGCAGTACTTC. The rearrangement joins TRBV5-1 to TRBJ2-5; D may correspond to TRBD1 or TRBD2 (5 bases each). Near its end, the DNA agrees better with TRBJ2-7, so the J call may be wrong. The CDR3 loop spans 15 amino acids. Germline V CDR1 and CDR2: SGHRS, YFSETQ.

The chain is built from TRBV6-5 and TRBJ2-7, with D unclear. This CDR3 is built from 13 residues. Trimming removed 4 bases at V and 6 bases at J, with 13 bases between. Germline-derived CDR1 and CDR2 are MNHEY and SVGAGI. The CDR3 sequence: CASSSVDSSEQYF. The CDR3 DNA reads TGTGCCAGCAGTTCAGTGGATTCGAGCGAGCAGTACTTC.

The chain is built from TRBV19 and TRBJ1-5; D is ambiguous. The CDR3 is 16 amino acids. Germline CDR1 LNHDA, CDR2 SQIVND (reference sequence). The germline V and J ends were trimmed by 5 bases and 0 bases, with 14 bases remaining between them. The CDR3 DNA follows: TGTGCCAGTAGTGAGGGTGGGCTACCTAGCAATCAGCCCCAGCATTTT. This sequence encodes CASSEGGLPSNQPQHF.

V is TRBV5-1 and J is TRBJ1-1, with a weak D call TRBD1 (6 bases). CDR1 SGHRS and CDR2 YFSETQ come from the germline V gene. V was pared by 0 bases and J by 10 bases, with 16 bases between. The CDR3 length is 14 residues. CDR3 nucleotide sequence: TGCGCCAGCAGCTTGGCCTACAGGGACCTGAGAGCTTTCTTT. Translated, it gives CASSLAYRDLRAFF.

V usage is TRBV6-1 and J usage is TRBJ1-2; 8 bases are shared with TRBD1. The ends lost 5 bases at V and 6 bases at J; junction bases unmatched: 8. Per germline, CDR1 MNHNS and CDR2 SASEGT. The CDR3 has 14 amino acids. The CDR3 DNA reads as TGTGCCAGCAGTTTTCGGGACAGGAGGAATGGCTACACCTTC. Translating it yields CASSFRDRRNGYTF.

The chain joins TRBV18 to TRBJ2-2; 11 bases agree with TRBD1. CDR3 size: 16 residues. Germline CDR1 is KGHSH and CDR2 is LQKENI. V dropped 6 bases and J dropped 5; count of bases not matched to a gene: 8. In DNA, the CDR3 is TGTGCCAGCTCTCTCGGACAGGGGGCACTGACCGGGGAGCTGTTTTTT. Translating it yields CASSLGQGALTGELFF.

The chain carries TRBV5-6 and TRBJ1-2; D unresolved. Germline CDR1 is SGHDT and CDR2 is YYEEEE. The CDR3 extends over 13 amino acids. V dropped 4 bases and J dropped 7 bases, with 14 bases sitting between them. In DNA form, the CDR3 reads TGTGCCAGCAGCCCCACTACCATGGTTGGCTACACCTTC. Its protein product is CASSPTTMVGYTF.

The chain links TRBV28 to TRBJ2-7; 9 positions agree with TRBD1. The CDR3 has 17 amino acids. J gave up 2 bases and V 4 bases, and 12 bases lay outside the gene matches. Germline CDR1 MDHEN, CDR2 SYDVKM. CDR3 region: CASSSRQGGLPPYEQYF. CDR3 coding DNA: TGTGCCAGCAGTTCACGACAGGGGGGCCTCCCCCCCTACGAGCAGTACTTC. The full variable domain, completed using reference TRBV28 and TRBJ2-7, is DVKVTQSSRYLVKRTGEKVFLECVQDMDHENMFWYRQDPGLGLRLIYFSYDVKMKEKGDIPEGYSVSREKKERFSLILESASTNQTSMYLCASSSRQGGLPPYEQYFGPGTRLTVT.

V usage is TRBV28 and J usage is TRBJ2-5; TRBD1 might be the D (5 bases). The germline V gene encodes CDR1 MDHEN and CDR2 SYDVKM. This CDR3 is 11 amino acids long. Trimming stripped 8 bases from V and 6 bases from J, with 10 bases between. The CDR3 sequence is CASGRQKTQYF. The CDR3 DNA sequence: TGTGCCAGCGGACGACAGAAGACCCAGTACTTC.

The chain uses TRBV5-1 and TRBJ1-3; no clear D. The V and J ends lost 0 bases and 2 bases respectively, with 9 bases between them. Germline lookup yields CDR1 SGHRS and CDR2 YFSETQ. This CDR3 has 15 residues. The CDR3: CASSLAWETGNTIYF. Here the CDR3 DNA reads TGCGCCAGCAGCTTGGCGTGGGAGACTGGAAACACCATATATTTT.

V usage is TRBV4-1 and J usage is TRBJ1-5; D possibly corresponds to TRBD1 (6 bases). The length of the CDR3 is 16 residues. The V and J ends lost 1 base and 6 bases respectively, with 16 bases between them. Germline-derived CDR1 and CDR2 are MGHRA and YSYEKL. This CDR3 reads CASSQVMAGAVQPQHF. CDR3 DNA: TGCGCCAGCAGCCAAGTGATGGCGGGGGCCGTTCAGCCCCAGCATTTT.

In its sample, this clone was seen once. The V and J genes are TRBV4-1 and TRBJ2-3, with 9 nucleotides matching TRBD1. Unmatched junction bases numbered 2, after V lost 4 bases and J lost 0 bases. The germline gives CDR1 MGHRA, CDR2 YSYEKL. This CDR3 contains 15 residues. The CDR3 nucleotides are TGCGCCAGCAGCCGGACAGGGGAGAGCACAGATACGCAGTATTTT. It is translated as CASSRTGESTDTQYF.

V usage is TRBV7-8 and J usage is TRBJ2-7; 10 bases fit TRBD2. V shed 4 bases and J 0 bases; nucleotides not matched to a gene: 3. This CDR3 contains 15 residues. CDR1 SGHVS and CDR2 FQNEAQ come from the germline V gene. CDR3 protein: CASSSLAGSSYEQYF. The CDR3 DNA follows: TGTGCCAGCAGCTCACTAGCGGGGAGCTCCTACGAGCAGTACTTC.

This chain connects TRBV5-1 to TRBJ2-7, with TRBD2 identical over 13 bases. The CDR3 covers 17 residues. From germline, CDR1 is SGHRS and CDR2 YFSETQ. V shed 3 bases, J shed 6 bases, and the junction held 12 bases outside the gene matches. Here the CDR3 reads CASSSGTSGMGAGEQYF. The CDR3, as DNA: TGCGCCAGCAGCTCGGGGACTAGCGGGATGGGGGCTGGCGAGCAGTACTTC. The full variable domain, in which reference TRBV5-1 and TRBJ2-7 provide the parts outside the CDR3, is KAGVTQTPRYLIKTRGQQVTLSCSPISGHRSVSWYQQTPGQGLQFLFEYFSETQRNKGNFPGRFSGRQFSNSRSEMNVSTLELGDSALYLCASSSGTSGMGAGEQYFGPGTRLTVT.

The chain links TRBV5-1 to TRBJ1-4; 9 nucleotides line up with TRBD1. V dropped 3 bases and J dropped 8; count of bases not matched to a gene: 8. Looked up from germline, CDR1 is SGHRS and CDR2 is YFSETQ. The CDR3 contains 15 residues. In DNA form, the CDR3 reads TGCGCCAGCAGCTCTCCGGACAGGGGAGGCGAAAAACTGTTTTTT. Its protein product is CASSSPDRGGEKLFF.

The chain combines TRBV7-7 with TRBJ2-1, with 9 bases that match TRBD1. The length of the CDR3 is 18 residues. V lost 1 base to trimming and J lost 1 base; unmatched junction nucleotides: 8. Germline loops: CDR1 SSHAT, CDR2 FNYEAQ (reference sequence). Here the CDR3 reads CASSLGGGQGRSYNEQFF. As DNA, the CDR3 is TGTGCCAGCAGCTTAGGGGGGGGACAGGGCAGATCCTACAATGAGCAGTTCTTC.

This rearrangement joins TRBV6-1 to TRBJ1-2; 7 positions agree with TRBD1. The V segment lost 11 bases and the J segment 2 bases; nucleotides outside the gene matches: 8. From germline, CDR1 is MNHNS and CDR2 SASEGT. The CDR3 is made up of 13 amino acids. The CDR3 loop is CAYQDRTNYGYTF. DNA for the CDR3: TGTGCCTACCAGGACAGGACGAACTATGGCTACACCTTC.

The rearrangement joins TRBV7-8 to TRBJ2-7; 9 bases line up with TRBD2. V shed 5 bases, J shed 2 bases, and the junction held 10 bases outside the gene matches. The CDR3 covers 16 residues. Germline V gene data show CDR1 as SGHVS and CDR2 as FQNEAQ. CDR3 protein: CASSPRASGVTYEQYF. The CDR3 DNA reads TGTGCCAGCAGCCCGCGAGCTAGCGGGGTTACCTACGAGCAGTACTTC.